This T cell receptor beta chain appears in the sequencing data of a study of T-cell reconstitution after alpha-beta-depleted transplantation in children listed by TCRdb under 2016. For the wider study: Using TCR repertoire profiling, the study followed T-cell immune reconstitution in a quantitative way in children after TCRalphabeta/CD19-depleted allogeneic hematopoietic cell transplantation. Overall results and qualifications from the work: Hyperexpanded clone frequencies declined over subsequent months; after one year, T-cell counts and TCRbeta diversity were mostly attributed to newly produced T cells. In some patients, the high TCRbeta diversity seen at day 60 was put down to recipient T cells and intrathymic progenitors that had survived conditioning. About two months after transplant, the apparently early recovery of alphabetaT-cell counts reportedly depended on just several hundred clones that had expanded rapidly and came from non-depleted graft cells.

Sample treatment or condition, as interpreted from the label and publication: allogeneic hematopoietic cell transplantation with graft depleted of TCRalphabeta T cells and CD19 B cells. The transplant recipients were children given TCRalphabeta/CD19-depleted allogeneic hematopoietic cell grafts. Regarding this clonotype: Its specific antigen is unknown. No qualities accompany the bases; no much larger clone lies one base away.

Libraries were made using PCR. The data were produced on an Illumina HiSeq 2500. Molecular barcoding was employed in the preparation of TCR libraries, with unique molecular identifiers being used to normalize TCRbeta repertoire quantification. TCRdb redid the processing of the public reads, applying fastp at Q25 and MiXCR, and retained in-frame beta chains. CDR3 protein duplicates are merged, each entry listing the most common genes and DNA. This sample comprises more than 200,000 distinct CDR3 sequences, 20% to 30% of them detected only once. The ten largest make up about 4.8% of the sample. The CDR3 runs 16 amino acids, cysteine and phenylalanine included. The sequence is cut down to CDR3 DNA, 48 bases in frame from base 1. Trimming takes 3 bases from V and 0 bases from J, and the germline ends sit 14 bases apart. CDR1 and CDR2 are drawn from the germline V gene: SGHDT, YYEEEE.

The sample consisted of PBMCs, mostly from graft donor cells, taken 360 days after TCRalphabeta/CD19-depleted stem cell transplant. In this chain, TRBV5-6 is recombined with TRBJ2-3, and TRBD2 may be the D gene, going by 6 matching bases. The sequence was collected from a female patient aged 2 to 10 who had a stem cell transplant for congenital amegakaryocytic thrombocytopenia, so the T cells may come from the graft donor. The DNA reads as follows: TGTGCCAGCAGCTCCAACTCCGGGAGTAGCACAGATACGCAGTATTTT. Translated, it gives CASSSNSGSSTDTQYF. Full variable domain (CDR3 extended with the reference TRBV5-6 and TRBJ2-3 proteins): DAGVTQSPTHLIKTRGQQVTLRCSPKSGHDTVSWYQQALGQGPQFIFQYYEEEERQRGNFPDRFSGHQFPNYSSELNVNALLLGDSALYLCASSSNSGSSTDTQYFGPGTRLTVL.